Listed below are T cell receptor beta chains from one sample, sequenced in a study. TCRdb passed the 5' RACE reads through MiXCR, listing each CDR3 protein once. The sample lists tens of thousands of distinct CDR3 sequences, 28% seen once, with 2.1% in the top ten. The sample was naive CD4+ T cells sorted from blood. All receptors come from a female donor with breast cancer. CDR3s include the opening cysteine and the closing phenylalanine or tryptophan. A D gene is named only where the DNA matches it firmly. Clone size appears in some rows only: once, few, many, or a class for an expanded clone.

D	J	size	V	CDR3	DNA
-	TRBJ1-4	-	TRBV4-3	CASSRCPGATNEKLFF	TGCGCCAGCAGCCGGTGTCCCGGGGCTACTAATGAAAAACTGTTTTTT
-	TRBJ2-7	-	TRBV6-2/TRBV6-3	CASSYSLPYEQYF	TGTGCCAGCAGTTACAGCCTACCCTACGAGCAGTACTTC
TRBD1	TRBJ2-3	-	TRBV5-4	CASSATGGTDTQYF	TGTGCCAGCAGCGCGACAGGGGGGACAGATACGCAGTATTTT
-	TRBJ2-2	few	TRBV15	CATSGQGFTGELFF	TGTGCCACCAGCGGCCAGGGTTTCACCGGGGAGCTGTTTTTT
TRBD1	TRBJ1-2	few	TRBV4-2	CASSQDPGGAKGYTF	TGTGCCAGCAGCCAAGACCCAGGGGGCGCGAAGGGCTACACCTTC
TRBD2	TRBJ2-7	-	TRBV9	CASSVTPGLAAYEQYF	TGTGCCAGCAGCGTAACCCCTGGGCTAGCGGCCTACGAGCAGTACTTC
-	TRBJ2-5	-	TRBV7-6	CASSLAPTSRVETQYF	TGTGCCAGCAGCTTAGCGCCCACATCAAGGGTGGAGACCCAGTACTTC
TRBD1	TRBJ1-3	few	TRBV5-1	CASSLDQTGVGNTIYF	TGCGCCAGCAGCTTGGATCAGACAGGGGTCGGAAACACCATATATTTT
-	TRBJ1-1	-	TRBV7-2	CASSRRTDTEAFF	TGTGCCAGCAGCCGAAGGACGGACACTGAAGCTTTCTTT
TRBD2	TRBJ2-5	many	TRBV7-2	CASSLGRRGGGETQYF	TGTGCCAGCAGCTTAGGGAGGCGGGGGGGCGGGGAGACCCAGTACTTC
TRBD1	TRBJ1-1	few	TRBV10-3	CAISGVDRGSAEAFF	TGTGCCATCAGTGGTGTGGACAGGGGGTCTGCTGAAGCTTTCTTT
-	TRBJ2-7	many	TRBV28	CASSLQGFSDEQYF	TGTGCCAGCAGCCTACAGGGTTTTAGCGACGAGCAGTACTTC
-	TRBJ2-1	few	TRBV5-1	CASSQGGHGNEQFF	TGCGCCAGCAGCCAAGGGGGACACGGCAATGAGCAGTTCTTC
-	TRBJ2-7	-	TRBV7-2	CASSFFLAPEQYF	TGTGCCAGCAGCTTTTTCCTAGCGCCAGAGCAGTACTTC
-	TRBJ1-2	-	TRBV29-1	CSVEGARWPLYGYTF	TGCAGCGTTGAAGGGGCCCGGTGGCCCCTATATGGCTACACCTTC
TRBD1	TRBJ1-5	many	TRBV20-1	CSASDRGGQPQHF	TGCAGTGCTAGCGACAGGGGAGGGCAGCCCCAGCATTTT
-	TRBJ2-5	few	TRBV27	CASSSSPGRQETQYF	TGTGCCAGCAGTAGCTCCCCGGGGCGTCAAGAGACCCAGTACTTC
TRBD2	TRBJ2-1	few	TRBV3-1	CASSQAAAGVLFF	TGTGCCAGCAGCCAAGCGGCGGCGGGAGTGTTGTTCTTC
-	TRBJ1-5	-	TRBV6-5	CASSTMGGGNQPQHF	TGTGCCAGCAGTACCATGGGGGGAGGCAATCAGCCCCAGCATTTT
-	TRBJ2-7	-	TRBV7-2	CASSLGGTLYYEQYF	TGTGCCAGCAGCTTAGGGGGGACTCTTTACTACGAGCAGTACTTC
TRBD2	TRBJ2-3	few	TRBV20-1	CSATLAGGRGDTQYF	TGCAGTGCTACTCTAGCGGGAGGCCGGGGAGATACGCAGTATTTT
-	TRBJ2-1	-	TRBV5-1	CASTKDSYNEQFF	TGCGCCAGCACAAAAGACAGCTACAATGAGCAGTTCTTC
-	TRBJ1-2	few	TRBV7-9	CASSSYIGGGYTF	TGTGCCAGCAGCTCGTATATAGGCGGGGGCTACACCTTC
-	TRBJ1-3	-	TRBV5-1	CASSLGRTELSGNTIYF	TGCGCCAGCAGCTTGGGACGGACAGAGCTCTCTGGAAACACCATATATTTT
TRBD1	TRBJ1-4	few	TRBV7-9	CASSFSQGVVEKLFF	TGTGCCAGCAGCTTTTCGCAGGGGGTGGTTGAAAAACTGTTTTTT
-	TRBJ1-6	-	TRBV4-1	CASSLSGTVNSPLHF	TGCGCCAGCAGCCTCTCCGGGACGGTTAATTCACCCCTCCACTTT
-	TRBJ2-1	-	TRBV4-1	CASSQEGRNSHNEQFF	TGCGCCAGCAGCCAAGAAGGCAGAAATTCACACAATGAGCAGTTCTTC
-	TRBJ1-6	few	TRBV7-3	CASSTPPSPLHF	TGTGCCAGCAGCACTCCCCCTTCACCCCTCCACTTT
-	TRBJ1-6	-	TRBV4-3	CASSPSTVYNSPLHF	TGCGCCAGCAGCCCCTCGACAGTCTATAATTCACCCCTCCACTTT
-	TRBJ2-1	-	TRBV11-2	CASSFPDSEQFF	TGTGCCAGCAGCTTCCCGGACTCTGAGCAGTTCTTC
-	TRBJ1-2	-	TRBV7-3	CASSFRDSAGYTF	TGTGCCAGCAGCTTCAGGGACTCGGCTGGCTACACCTTC
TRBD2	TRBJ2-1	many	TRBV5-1	CASRSQGLAGANEQFF	TGCGCCAGCAGATCCCAGGGACTAGCGGGAGCCAATGAGCAGTTCTTC
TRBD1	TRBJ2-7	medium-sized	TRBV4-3	CASSQQLGQGYEQYF	TGCGCCAGCAGCCAACAGTTGGGACAGGGCTACGAGCAGTACTTC
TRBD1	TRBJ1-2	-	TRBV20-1	CSASPGTGPNFVGYTF	TGCAGTGCTTCCCCCGGGACAGGCCCTAATTTCGTCGGCTACACCTTC
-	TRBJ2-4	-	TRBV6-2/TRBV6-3	CASSYNGAGETKNIQYF	TGTGCCAGCAGTTACAATGGAGCGGGCGAAACCAAAAACATTCAGTACTTC
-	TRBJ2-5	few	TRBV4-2	CASSQDSSERAQYF	TGTGCCAGCAGCCAAGATAGTTCGGAAAGGGCTCAGTACTTC
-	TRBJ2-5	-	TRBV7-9	CASLKETQYF	TGTGCCAGCCTGAAAGAGACCCAGTACTTC
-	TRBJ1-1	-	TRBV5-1	CASSYGGGDGTEAFF	TGCGCCAGCAGCTATGGAGGGGGAGATGGCACTGAAGCTTTCTTT
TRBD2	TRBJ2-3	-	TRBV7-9	CASTRREGPDTQYF	TGTGCCAGCACCCGTCGGGAGGGACCGGATACGCAGTATTTT
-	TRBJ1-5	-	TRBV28	CASTLEDGSRPQHF	TGTGCCAGCACCCTCGAGGACGGCTCCAGGCCCCAGCATTTT
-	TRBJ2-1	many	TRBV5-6	CASSSGTSPYNEQFF	TGTGCCAGCAGCTCGGGAACTAGCCCATACAATGAGCAGTTCTTC
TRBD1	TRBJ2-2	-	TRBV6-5	CASSSILTGGFAGELFF	TGTGCCAGCAGTTCCATCCTGACAGGGGGCTTCGCCGGGGAGCTGTTTTTT
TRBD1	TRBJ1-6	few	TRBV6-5	CASSYDGTGRGDASPLHF	TGTGCCAGCAGTTACGATGGGACAGGTAGAGGGGATGCTTCACCCCTCCACTTT
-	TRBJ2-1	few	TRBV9	CASSALSGSYNEQFF	TGTGCCAGCAGCGCCCTTAGCGGATCCTACAATGAGCAGTTCTTC
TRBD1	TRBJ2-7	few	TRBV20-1	CSSYWDRGDEQYF	TGCAGTTCTTACTGGGACAGGGGTGACGAGCAGTACTTC
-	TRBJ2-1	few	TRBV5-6	CASSLLTYNEQFF	TGTGCCAGCAGCTTGTTGACTTACAATGAGCAGTTCTTC
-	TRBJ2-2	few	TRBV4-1	CASSRTGSDNTGELFF	TGCGCCAGCAGCCGAACAGGGAGTGATAACACCGGGGAGCTGTTTTTT
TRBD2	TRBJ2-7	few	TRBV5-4	CASSSGLAAGYEQYF	TGTGCCAGCAGCTCGGGACTAGCGGCGGGCTACGAGCAGTACTTC
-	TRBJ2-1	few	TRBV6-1	CASSVWYEQFF	TGTGCCAGCAGTGTATGGTATGAGCAGTTCTTC
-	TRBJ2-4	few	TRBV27	CASSPEGFRKNIQYF	TGTGCCAGCAGTCCTGAAGGGTTCCGAAAAAACATTCAGTACTTC
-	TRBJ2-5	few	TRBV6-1	CASSAWGLGETQYF	TGTGCCAGCAGTGCCTGGGGGTTGGGCGAGACCCAGTACTTC
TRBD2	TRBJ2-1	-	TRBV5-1	CASSSALGGSIVGYNEQFF	TGCGCCAGCAGCTCGGCCCTCGGCGGGAGTATAGTTGGCTACAATGAGCAGTTCTTC